A selection of T cell receptor beta chains follows, all from one sample in a study of identical twins. TCRdb reprocessed the 5' RACE reads with MiXCR, giving one entry per CDR3 protein. In the table there are 200,000 to 250,000 distinct CDR3 sequences, 7.5% of which are singletons. These data were also filed under a second study, of yellow fever vaccine responses in identical twins.

The sequenced material came from memory (CD45RO+) T cells sorted from blood. These receptors were collected from a young woman in good health. The CDR3 runs from the conserved cysteine through the conserved F or W. The D gene is left open where the match is weak. Clone size appears in some rows only: once, few, many, or a class for an expanded clone.

d_call	cdr3_length	clone_size	j_call	v_call	cdr3_aa	cdr3_nt
TRBD1	16	-	TRBJ2-5	TRBV2	CASSEVGQGAGMTQYF	TGTGCCAGCAGTGAAGTGGGTCAGGGGGCTGGTATGACCCAGTACTTC
TRBD2	14	few	TRBJ2-7	TRBV27	CASSKSGEPYEQYF	TGTGCCAGCAGTAAAAGCGGGGAACCCTACGAGCAGTACTTC
TRBD2	14	many	TRBJ2-1	TRBV20-1	CSASLAGGYNEQFF	TGCAGTGCTAGTCTAGCGGGGGGGTACAATGAGCAGTTCTTC
-	15	-	TRBJ2-2	TRBV24-1	CATSDQHYNTGELFF	TGTGCCACCAGTGACCAACACTATAACACCGGGGAGCTGTTTTTT
-	15	many	TRBJ2-3	TRBV5-6	CASSLGDVGVWMQYF	TGTGCCAGCAGCTTGGGTGACGTTGGGGTGTGGATGCAGTATTTT
TRBD2	14	many	TRBJ2-5	TRBV28	CASSSSGREETQYF	TGTGCCAGCAGTAGTAGCGGGAGGGAAGAGACCCAGTACTTC
TRBD2	16	few	TRBJ2-1	TRBV5-1	CASSLSTSGVYNEQFF	TGCGCCAGCAGCCTCTCGACTAGCGGGGTATATAATGAGCAGTTCTTC
-	15	-	TRBJ2-1	TRBV19	CASSIVVGSHNEQFF	TGTGCCAGTAGTATCGTGGTGGGTTCCCACAATGAGCAGTTCTTC
TRBD1	14	many	TRBJ1-1	TRBV5-1	CASSSQGANTEAFF	TGCGCCAGCAGTTCACAGGGGGCGAACACTGAAGCTTTCTTT
TRBD2	15	few	TRBJ2-7	TRBV5-1	CASSLVSGGSYEQYF	TGTGCCAGCAGCTTGGTTAGCGGGGGCTCCTACGAGCAGTACTTC
TRBD1	16	many	TRBJ2-3	TRBV5-1	CASSLPGQGASDTQYF	TGCGCCAGCAGCTTGCCCGGACAGGGGGCCTCAGATACGCAGTATTTT
-	13	many	TRBJ2-5	TRBV11-3	CASSLDLGETQYF	TGTGCTAGCAGCTTAGACCTTGGGGAGACCCAGTACTTC
TRBD1	15	many	TRBJ1-2	TRBV4-2	CASSQATGEGYGYTF	TGTGCCAGCAGCCAAGCTACAGGGGAAGGGTATGGCTACACCTTC
-	13	few	TRBJ2-1	TRBV6-1	CASSEARSTEQFF	TGTGCCAGCAGTGAAGCGAGAAGCACTGAGCAGTTCTTC
-	12	many	TRBJ2-5	TRBV6-2/TRBV6-3	CASSVVVETQYF	TGTGCCAGCAGTGTAGTCGTCGAGACCCAGTACTTC
-	17	many	TRBJ2-4	TRBV12-3/TRBV12-4	CASSPLIAGAGRNIQYF	TGTGCCAGCAGTCCGCTGATCGCGGGGGCGGGGAGAAACATTCAGTACTTC